The TCR beta chain described here comes from a study of molecular identifiers for immune sequencing clone quantification. Study-wide points: Clones above 20 RNA copies contained over 98% of effector molecules and under 1% of naive molecules. Spiked Jurkat TCR RNA equivalent to one cell was reportedly detectable in around 980,000 naive cells.

This clonotype was seen many times. Its cognate antigen is unknown. The V end lost 7 bases, the J end lost 4 bases, and 12 bases lay between the germline ends. The CDR3 sequence is 14 residues long. Germline V lookup: CDR1 KGHDR, CDR2 SFDVKD. In the sort, naive CD8 T cells were defined as CD8+CD4-CCR7+CD45RA+. TCRdb re-called the PCR reads through MiXCR, storing one row per CDR3 protein. Counted here are about 40,000 distinct CDR3 sequences, 18% occurring once; the ten biggest clones make up less than 9%. This TCR came from a human donor in good health. Some libraries in this study had Jurkat cell RNA spiked in. The rearrangement uses TRBV24-1 and TRBJ2-2; D perhaps matches TRBD1 (5 bases). The sample was naive CD8+ T cells from blood, with Jurkat cell RNA spiked in. Subset described: FACS-sorted CD8+CD4-CCR7+CD45RA+ naive T cells. CDR3 in amino acids: CATSYRGSTGELFF. Written as DNA, the CDR3 is TGTGCCACCAGCTATAGGGGAAGCACCGGGGAGCTGTTTTTT.